Listed here is a single T cell receptor (beta chain). Its antigen is unidentified. These data belong to a study of cytomegalovirus exposure and HLA in healthy donors. Findings and limits, study-wide: Later, an analysis found that TCR clusters from the first cohort tended to co-occur in the roughly 120 validation repertoires. Generally TCR sequences proved uncommon, though certain public TCRs appeared in numerous donors.

Libraries were prepared by immunoSEQ multiplex PCR; TCRdb keeps only in-frame clonotypes and omits some of them. Of hundreds of thousands of clones in the sample, roughly 84% were seen once. The sequenced sample was PBMCs. This clonotype was sampled from a woman under 30 in good health and CMV-seropositive.

The CDR3 spells CASSRGTSVGELFF. As DNA, the CDR3 is TGTGCCAGCAGCCGCGGGACTAGTGTGGGGGAGCTGTTTTTT. J is TRBJ2-2 and V is TRBV28, with 8 bases aligning to TRBD2. CDR3 size: 14 residues. The V segment lost 6 bases and the J segment 8 bases; nucleotides outside the gene matches: 8. Germline CDR1 is MDHEN and CDR2 is SYDVKM. Looking up the rest from reference TRBV28 and TRBJ2-2 gives the full variable domain: DVKVTQSSRYLVKRTGEKVFLECVQDMDHENMFWYRQDPGLGLRLIYFSYDVKMKEKGDIPEGYSVSREKKERFSLILESASTNQTSMYLCASSRGTSVGELFFGEGSRLTVL.